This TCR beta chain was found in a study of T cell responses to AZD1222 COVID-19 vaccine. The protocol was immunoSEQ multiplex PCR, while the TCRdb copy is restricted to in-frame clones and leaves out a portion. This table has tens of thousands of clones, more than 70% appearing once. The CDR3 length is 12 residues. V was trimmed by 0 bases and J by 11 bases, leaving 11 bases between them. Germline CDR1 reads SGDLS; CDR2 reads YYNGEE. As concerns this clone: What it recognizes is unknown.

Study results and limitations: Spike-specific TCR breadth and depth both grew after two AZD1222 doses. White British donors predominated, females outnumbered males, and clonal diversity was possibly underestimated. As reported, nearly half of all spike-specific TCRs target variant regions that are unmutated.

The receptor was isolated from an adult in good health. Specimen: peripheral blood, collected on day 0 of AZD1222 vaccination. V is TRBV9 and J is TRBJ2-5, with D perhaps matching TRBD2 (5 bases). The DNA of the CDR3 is TGTGCCAGCAGCGTAGATTATGGGGAGCAGTACTTC. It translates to CASSVDYGEQYF.